One sample yielded the 6 T cell receptor beta chains listed below, sequenced in a study of blood T cell repertoires in COVID-19. Profiled with immunoSEQ multiplex PCR; TCRdb holds only in-frame clones, not every one. The sample includes 95,000 or so clones, under 85% of them seen just once. Sequencing used peripheral blood. These receptors originate from a human donor in a cohort sampled during active COVID-19.

This chain joins TRBV14 and TRBJ2-5, with D unresolved. The germline V gene has CDR1 SGHDN and CDR2 FVKESK. With 0 bases removed from V and 5 bases from J, the gap between germline ends came to 7 bases. This CDR3 is built from 13 residues. The CDR3 sequence is CASSQDTRETQYF. The CDR3 DNA reads as TGTGCCAGCAGCCAAGATACGCGGGAGACCCAGTACTTC.

This rearrangement joins TRBV7-8 to TRBJ2-7; 8 bases line up with TRBD1. With V trimmed by 5 bases and J by 3 bases, 9 bases remained unmatched. The CDR3 is made up of 15 amino acids. In germline, CDR1 is SGHVS, CDR2 FQNEAQ. For the CDR3, the DNA is TGTGCCAGCAGCCCACGACAGGGGCGAGACTACGAGCAGTACTTC. Amino acid sequence: CASSPRQGRDYEQYF.

The rearrangement joins TRBV7-2 to TRBJ1-4, with 7 bases identical to TRBD1. Per the germline V gene, CDR1 is SGHTA and CDR2 is FQGNSA. The V segment lost 1 base and the J segment 7 bases; nucleotides outside the gene matches: 3. The CDR3 extends over 14 amino acids. The CDR3 protein is CASSLGGTAEKLFF. The CDR3 bases are TGTGCCAGCAGCTTAGGCGGGACAGCTGAAAAACTGTTTTTT.

The rearrangement uses TRBV27 and TRBJ1-6; no firm D call. The CDR3 length is 15 residues. V was pared by 2 bases and J by 0 bases, with 5 bases between. The V gene's germline CDR1 is MNHEY and CDR2 SMNVEV (reference sequence). The CDR3 DNA is TGTGCCAGCAGTTTAGTAGTCTCCTATAATTCACCCCTCCACTTT. Residues: CASSLVVSYNSPLHF.

The table lists this clone with a count of one. The chain joins TRBV15 to TRBJ1-4; possible D gene TRBD1, 5 bases. Trimming cost V 4 bases and J 1 base, with 7 bases left between them. The germline V gene encodes CDR1 LNHNV and CDR2 YYDKDF (reference sequence). The CDR3 spans 14 residues. Here the CDR3 reads CATSKGETNEKLFF. CDR3 sequence (DNA): TGTGCCACCAGCAAAGGGGAAACTAATGAAAAACTGTTTTTT.

The J gene is TRBJ2-1, the V gene TRBV6-5; 8 bases are shared with TRBD1. CDR1 is MNHEY and CDR2 is SVGAGI in the germline V gene. The V gene end was trimmed by 3 bases and the J gene end by 15 bases; junction bases not matched to a gene: 10. The CDR3 is 13 amino acids. The CDR3: CASSYLQGGNWFF. CDR3 DNA sequence: TGTGCCAGCAGTTATTTACAGGGGGGTAATTGGTTCTTC.